This record concerns one T cell receptor (beta chain) sequence. Its target is not known. The data are from a study of T-cell reconstitution after alpha-beta-depleted transplantation in children. Study results and limitations: T-cell numbers and diversity one year post-transplant derived largely from freshly generated T cells.

Germline CDR1 is LNHDA and CDR2 is SQIVND (reference sequence). The CDR3 totals 14 residues. The V gene end was trimmed by 4 bases and the J gene end by 1 base; junction bases not matched to a gene: 4. Unique molecular identifiers were used to barcode this TCRbeta library. TCRdb called the PCR reads again in MiXCR, with one record for every CDR3 protein. The sample carries around 270,000 distinct CDR3 sequences, roughly a tenth recorded once. This specimen was PBMCs, taken before TCRalphabeta/CD19-depleted stem cell transplant. This clonotype was obtained from a boy in the first two years of life with acute myeloid leukemia, due to receive a stem cell transplant. The V and J genes are TRBV19 and TRBJ2-7; the match to TRBD2 covers 7 bases. Here the CDR3 DNA reads TGTGCCAGTAGTAACGGGGAGGGGTCCTACGAGCAGTACTTC. Protein: CASSNGEGSYEQYF.